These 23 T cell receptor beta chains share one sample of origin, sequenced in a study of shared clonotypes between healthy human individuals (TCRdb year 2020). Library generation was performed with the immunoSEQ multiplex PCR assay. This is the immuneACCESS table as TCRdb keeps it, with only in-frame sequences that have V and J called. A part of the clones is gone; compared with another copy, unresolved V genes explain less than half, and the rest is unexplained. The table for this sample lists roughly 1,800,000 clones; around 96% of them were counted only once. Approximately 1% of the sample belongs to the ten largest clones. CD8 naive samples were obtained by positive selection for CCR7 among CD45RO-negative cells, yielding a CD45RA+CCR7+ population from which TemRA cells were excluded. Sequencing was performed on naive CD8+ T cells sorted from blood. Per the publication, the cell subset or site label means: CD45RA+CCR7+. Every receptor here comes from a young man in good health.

CDR3 region: CASRPFGQGDEQFF. Written as DNA, the CDR3 is TGCGCCAGCAGACCTTTTGGACAGGGCGATGAGCAGTTCTTC. This chain links TRBV5-1 with TRBJ2-1, with 8 nucleotides matching TRBD1. The trim removed 5 bases at V and 8 bases at J, leaving 9 bases unmatched. The CDR3 is 14 residues long. Germline V gives CDR1 SGHRS, CDR2 YFSETQ.

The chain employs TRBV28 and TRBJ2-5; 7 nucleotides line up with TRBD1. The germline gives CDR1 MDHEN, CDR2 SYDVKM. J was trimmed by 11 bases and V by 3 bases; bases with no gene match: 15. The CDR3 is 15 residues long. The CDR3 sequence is CASSFIGSRGGGQYF. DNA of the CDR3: TGTGCCAGCAGTTTTATAGGGTCGAGAGGGGGCGGACAGTACTTC.

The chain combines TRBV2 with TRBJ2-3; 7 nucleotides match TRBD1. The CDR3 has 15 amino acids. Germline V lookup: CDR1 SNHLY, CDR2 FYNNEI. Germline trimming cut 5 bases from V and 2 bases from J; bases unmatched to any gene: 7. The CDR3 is CASSLYRGPTDTQYF. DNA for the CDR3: TGTGCCAGCAGTCTATACAGGGGCCCCACAGATACGCAGTATTTT. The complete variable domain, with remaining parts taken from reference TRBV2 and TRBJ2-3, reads EPEVTQTPSHQVTQMGQEVILRCVPISNHLYFYWYRQILGQKVEFLVSFYNNEISEKSEIFDDQFSVERPDGSNFTLKIRSTKLEDSAMYFCASSLYRGPTDTQYFGPGTRLTVL.

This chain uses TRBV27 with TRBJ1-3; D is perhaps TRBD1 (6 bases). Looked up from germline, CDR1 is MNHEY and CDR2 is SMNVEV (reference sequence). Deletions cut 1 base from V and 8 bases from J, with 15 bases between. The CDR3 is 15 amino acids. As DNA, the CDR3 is TGTGCCAGCAGTTTATATGGGCTAAGGGGGGACACCATATATTTT. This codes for CASSLYGLRGDTIYF.

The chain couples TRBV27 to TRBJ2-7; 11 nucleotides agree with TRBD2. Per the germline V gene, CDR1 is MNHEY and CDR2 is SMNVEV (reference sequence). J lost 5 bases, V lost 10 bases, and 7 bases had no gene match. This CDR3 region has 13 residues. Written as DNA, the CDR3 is TGTGCCACCCGACTAGCGGGGTCTCACGAGCAGTACTTC. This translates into CATRLAGSHEQYF.

The CDR3: CAISLSGTGAKNVYEQYF. In DNA, the CDR3 is TGTGCCATCAGTCTTTCCGGGACAGGGGCCAAGAACGTATACGAGCAGTACTTC. The chain employs TRBV10-3 and TRBJ2-7, with 10 positions matching TRBD1. V was clipped by 5 bases and J by 4 bases; unmatched bases: 17. The CDR3 contains 18 residues. Germline assignment: CDR1 ENHRY and CDR2 SYGVKD.

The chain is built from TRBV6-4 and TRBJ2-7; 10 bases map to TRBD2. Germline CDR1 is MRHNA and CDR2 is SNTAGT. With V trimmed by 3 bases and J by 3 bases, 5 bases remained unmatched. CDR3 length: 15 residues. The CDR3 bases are TGTGCCAGCAGTGAAGTAGCGGGGGGTTTCTACGAGCAGTACTTC. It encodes CASSEVAGGFYEQYF.

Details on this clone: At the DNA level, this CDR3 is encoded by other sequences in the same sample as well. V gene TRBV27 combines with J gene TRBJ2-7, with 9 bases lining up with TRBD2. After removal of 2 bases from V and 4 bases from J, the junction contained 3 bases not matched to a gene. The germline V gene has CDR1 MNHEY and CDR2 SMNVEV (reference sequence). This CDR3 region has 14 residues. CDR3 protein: CASSLGLAGYEQYF. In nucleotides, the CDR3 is TGTGCCAGCAGTTTAGGTCTAGCGGGGTACGAGCAGTACTTC.

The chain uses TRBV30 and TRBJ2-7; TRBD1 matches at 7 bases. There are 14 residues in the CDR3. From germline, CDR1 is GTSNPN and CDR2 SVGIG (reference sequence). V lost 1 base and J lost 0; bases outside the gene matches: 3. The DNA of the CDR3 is TGTGCCTGGAGTGGGGACAGTAACTCCTACGAGCAGTACTTC. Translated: CAWSGDSNSYEQYF.

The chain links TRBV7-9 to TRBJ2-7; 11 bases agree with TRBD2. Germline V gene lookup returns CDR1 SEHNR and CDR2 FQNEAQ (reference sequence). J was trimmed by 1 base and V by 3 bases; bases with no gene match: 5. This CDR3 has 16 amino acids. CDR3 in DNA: TGTGCCAGCAGCTTGTCGTTAGCGGGAGGGTCCTACGAGCAGTACTTC. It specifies CASSLSLAGGSYEQYF.

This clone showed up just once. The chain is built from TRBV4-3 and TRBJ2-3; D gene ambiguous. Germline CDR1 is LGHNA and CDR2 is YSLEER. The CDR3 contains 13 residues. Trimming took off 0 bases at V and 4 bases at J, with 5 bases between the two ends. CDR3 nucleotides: TGCGCCAGCAGCCAAGACAGGTCAGATACGCAGTATTTT. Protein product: CASSQDRSDTQYF.

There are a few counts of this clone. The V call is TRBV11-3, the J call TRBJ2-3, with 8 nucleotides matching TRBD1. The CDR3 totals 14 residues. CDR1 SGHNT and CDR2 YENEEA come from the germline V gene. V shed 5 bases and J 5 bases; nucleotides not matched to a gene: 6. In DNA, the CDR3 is TGTGCCAGCAGCGACCGGGACAGGAAAGATACGCAGTATTTT. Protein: CASSDRDRKDTQYF.

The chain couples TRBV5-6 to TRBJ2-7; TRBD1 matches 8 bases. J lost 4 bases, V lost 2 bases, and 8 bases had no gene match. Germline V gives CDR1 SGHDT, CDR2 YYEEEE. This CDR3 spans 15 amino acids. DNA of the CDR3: TGTGCCAGCAGCTTCGGGGCAGGGGGCGCGTACGAGCAGTACTTC. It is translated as CASSFGAGGAYEQYF.

The CDR3 sequence is CATSRDGLAGGSETQYF. In DNA, the CDR3 is TGTGCCACCAGCAGAGACGGACTAGCGGGAGGGAGCGAGACCCAGTACTTC. This chain connects TRBV15 to TRBJ2-5; 15 bases are shared with TRBD2. Germline CDR1 reads LNHNV; CDR2 reads YYDKDF (reference sequence). The CDR3 is 17 residues long. Germline trimming cut 0 bases from V and 5 bases from J; bases unmatched to any gene: 4. Complete variable domain (other parts from reference TRBV15 and TRBJ2-5): DAMVIQNPRYQVTQFGKPVTLSCSQTLNHNVMYWYQQKSSQAPKLLFHYYDKDFNNEADTPDNFQSRRPNTSFCFLDIRSPGLGDTAMYLCATSRDGLAGGSETQYFGPGTRLLVL.

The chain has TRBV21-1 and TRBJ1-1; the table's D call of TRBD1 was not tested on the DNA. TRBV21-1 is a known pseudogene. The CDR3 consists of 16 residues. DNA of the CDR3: TGTGCCAGCAGCAAAAGATGTAGGGGGCATGACACTGAAGCTTTCTTT. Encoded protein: CASSKRCRGHDTEAFF.

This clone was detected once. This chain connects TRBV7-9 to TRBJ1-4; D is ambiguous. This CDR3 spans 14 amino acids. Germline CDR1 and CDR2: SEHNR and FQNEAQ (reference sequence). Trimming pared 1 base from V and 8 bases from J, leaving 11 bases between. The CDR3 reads CASSLGGSYEKLFF. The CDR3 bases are TGTGCCAGCAGCTTAGGAGGTTCTTACGAAAAACTGTTTTTT. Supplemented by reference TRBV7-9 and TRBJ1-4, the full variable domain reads DTGVSQNPRHKITKRGQNVTFRCDPISEHNRLYWYRQTLGQGPEFLTYFQNEAQLEKSRLLSDRFSAERPKGSFSTLEIQRTEQGDSAMYLCASSLGGSYEKLFFGSGTQLSVL.

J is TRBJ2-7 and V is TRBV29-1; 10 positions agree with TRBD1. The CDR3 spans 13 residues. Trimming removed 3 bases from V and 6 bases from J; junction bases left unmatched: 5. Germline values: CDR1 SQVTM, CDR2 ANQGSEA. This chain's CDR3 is CSVDGQGVSEQYF. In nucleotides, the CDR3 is TGCAGCGTTGATGGACAGGGGGTATCCGAGCAGTACTTC.

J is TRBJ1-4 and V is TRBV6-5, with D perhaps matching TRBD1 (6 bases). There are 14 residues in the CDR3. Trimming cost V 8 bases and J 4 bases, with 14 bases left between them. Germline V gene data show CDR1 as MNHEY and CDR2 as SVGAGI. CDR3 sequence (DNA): TGTGCCAGCTCTTCGGGGGCAGTTAATGAAAAACTGTTTTTT. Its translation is CASSSGAVNEKLFF.

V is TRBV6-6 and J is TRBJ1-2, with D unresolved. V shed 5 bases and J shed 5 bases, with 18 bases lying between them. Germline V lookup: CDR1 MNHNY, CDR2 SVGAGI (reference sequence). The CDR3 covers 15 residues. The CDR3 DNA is TGTGCCAGCAGTCCCTTATTCGACCCCAGTTATGGCTACACCTTC. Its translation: CASSPLFDPSYGYTF.

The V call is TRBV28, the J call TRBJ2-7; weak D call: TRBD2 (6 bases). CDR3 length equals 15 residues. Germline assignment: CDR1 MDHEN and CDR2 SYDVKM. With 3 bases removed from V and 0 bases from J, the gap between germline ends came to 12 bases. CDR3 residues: CASSFPPGGSYEQYF. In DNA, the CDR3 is TGTGCCAGCAGTTTCCCCCCCGGGGGCTCCTACGAGCAGTACTTC.

For the CDR3, the DNA is TGTGCCAGCAGTCCCAGGCAGACAGATAGCAATCAGCCCCAGCATTTT. Translating it yields CASSPRQTDSNQPQHF. This chain links TRBV27 with TRBJ1-5, with D possibly TRBD1 on 5 matching bases. Trimming removed 5 bases at V and 0 bases at J, with 14 bases between. There are 16 residues in the CDR3. Germline values: CDR1 MNHEY, CDR2 SMNVEV (reference sequence).

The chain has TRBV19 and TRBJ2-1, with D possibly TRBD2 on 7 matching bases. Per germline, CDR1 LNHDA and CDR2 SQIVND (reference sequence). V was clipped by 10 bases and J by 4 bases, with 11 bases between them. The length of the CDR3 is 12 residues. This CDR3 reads CATEGGYNEQFF. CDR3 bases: TGTGCCACCGAGGGGGGGTACAATGAGCAGTTCTTC. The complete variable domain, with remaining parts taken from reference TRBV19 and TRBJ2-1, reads DGGITQSPKYLFRKEGQNVTLSCEQNLNHDAMYWYRQDPGQGLRLIYYSQIVNDFQKGDIAEGYSVSREKKESFPLTVTSAQKNPTAFYLCATEGGYNEQFFGPGTRLTVL.

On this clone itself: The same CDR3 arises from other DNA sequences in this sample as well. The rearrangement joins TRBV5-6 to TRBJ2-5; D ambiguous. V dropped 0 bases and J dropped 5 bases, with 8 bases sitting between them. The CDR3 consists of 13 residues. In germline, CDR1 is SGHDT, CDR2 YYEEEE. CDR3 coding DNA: TGTGCCAGCAGCTTGGAAATTACTGAGACCCAGTACTTC. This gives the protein CASSLEITETQYF.